The T cell receptor beta chain under discussion was sequenced for a study of cytomegalovirus exposure and HLA in healthy donors. Study conclusions and caveats: Immune exposure data for these donors was limited to CMV serostatus. An observed cluster of highly shared sequence variants was recorded as a likely sequencing artifact. In a later analysis, at a false discovery rate of 0.05, about 17,000 TCR beta sequences matched HLA alleles.

Regarding this clone: The antigen is undetermined.

Use of 60 Vbeta and 13 Jbeta primers characterized the PCR. TCRdb's copy holds only in-frame clones and misses some; the assay was immunoSEQ multiplex PCR. The repertoire includes a few hundred thousand clones, 80% to 90% of them detected once, and 2.9% sits in the top ten. The CDR3 has 19 amino acids. The V and J ends lost 3 bases and 2 bases, in that order; junction bases with no gene match: 16. The germline CDR1 and CDR2 sequences are SGDLS and YYNGEE. The receptor comes from a man aged 30 to 45 in good health and CMV-seronegative. Sequencing was carried out using PBMCs. The chain uses TRBV9 and TRBJ2-1, with 8 bases identical to TRBD2. CDR3 protein: CASSASPTGQRGPYNEQFF. CDR3 coding DNA: TGTGCCAGCAGCGCAAGTCCGACGGGGCAGCGGGGGCCCTACAATGAGCAGTTCTTC.